Following are 30 T cell receptor beta chains from one sample sequenced in a study of CD8 T cells in ankylosing spondylitis. TCRdb called the 5' RACE reads again in MiXCR, with one record for every CDR3 protein. The sample consists of 180,000 or so distinct CDR3 sequences, more than 9% of them appearing once. The sample comprised blood, either unsorted or a sorted T cell fraction (not recorded which). The receptor source for this set is a male donor with ankylosing spondylitis or in good health (not recorded which).

This clonotype was recorded many times. The V call is TRBV5-1, the J call TRBJ2-3, with TRBD1 identical over 9 bases. The germline V gene has CDR1 SGHRS and CDR2 YFSETQ. After removal of 3 bases from V and 3 bases from J, the junction contained 2 bases not matched to a gene. The length of the CDR3 is 14 residues. The CDR3 protein is CASSSTGGTDTQYF. Here the CDR3 DNA reads TGCGCCAGCAGCTCGACAGGGGGGACAGATACGCAGTATTTT.

This clonotype was found many times. V is TRBV12-3 or TRBV12-4 and J is TRBJ2-1; maybe TRBD2 (6 bases). This CDR3 is built from 16 residues. Trimming left V 6 bases short and J 0 bases short, with 15 bases between. CDR3 region: CASREGWDGSYNEQFF. Here the CDR3 DNA reads TGTGCCAGCAGGGAGGGGTGGGACGGCTCCTACAATGAGCAGTTCTTC.

In its sample, this clonotype was seen many times. The chain recombines TRBV24-1 with TRBJ2-3; 9 bases match TRBD1. The trim removed 10 bases at V and 7 bases at J, leaving 11 bases unmatched. The CDR3 length is 14 residues. The germline V gene has CDR1 KGHDR and CDR2 SFDVKD. CDR3 nucleotide sequence: TGTGCCACTTCCCGGGACAGGGCCTCGCATACGCAGTATTTT. Translating gives CATSRDRASHTQYF.

Ten or more counts support this clonotype. The chain carries TRBV12-3 or TRBV12-4 and TRBJ2-1, with D possibly being TRBD2 (5 bases). V was pared by 6 bases and J by 8 bases, with 11 bases between. CDR3 length equals 12 residues. The CDR3 coding sequence is TGTGCCAGCAGCTTTAGAGGGTATGAGCAGTTCTTC. Translated: CASSFRGYEQFF.

About this clonotype: This may be a read error, as it is one base from a much larger clone. V is TRBV14 and J is TRBJ1-2; D is undetermined. Germline CDR1 is SGHDN and CDR2 is FVKESK. The CDR3 consists of 12 residues. CDR3 amino acids: CASSQDFYDYTF. The CDR3 nucleotides read TGTGCCAGCAGCCAAGATTTCTATGACTACACCTTC.

A few counts support this clonotype. The rearrangement joins TRBV6-5 to TRBJ2-5; D gene uncertain. Trimming took 0 bases from V and 3 from J, leaving 2 bases between them. The CDR3 extends over 12 amino acids. Germline V gene lookup returns CDR1 MNHEY and CDR2 SVGAGI. The CDR3 spells CASSYSEETQYF. CDR3 DNA sequence: TGTGCCAGCAGTTACTCGGAAGAGACCCAGTACTTC.

This clonotype was detected many times. The CDR3 loop is CASSSGRTETQYF. CDR3 nucleotide sequence: TGTGCCAGCAGTTCCGGACGAACAGAGACCCAGTACTTC. The chain employs TRBV6-5 and TRBJ2-5; D gene ambiguous. With 4 bases removed from V and 4 bases from J, the gap between germline ends came to 10 bases. The CDR3 is made up of 13 amino acids. Germline V lookup: CDR1 MNHEY, CDR2 SVGAGI.

Concerning this clonotype: Since a much larger clone is just one base distant, this may be a read error. The chain employs TRBV20-1 and TRBJ2-7; 11 bases are shared with TRBD2. The CDR3 totals 15 residues. The junction had 3 bases not matched to a gene; V was cut back by 2 bases and J by 0 bases. CDR1 and CDR2 from the germline V gene are DFQATT and SNEGSKA (reference sequence). The CDR3 spells CSARNTSGSSYEQYF. CDR3 in DNA: TGCAGTGCTAGAAATACTAGCGGGAGCTCCTACGAGCAGTACTTC.

This clonotype has at least ten counts. The chain is built from TRBV5-1 and TRBJ2-2; no clear D. This CDR3 region has 16 residues. Between the trimmed V and J ends, which lost 3 bases and 5 bases, there was a span of 17 bases. Germline V gene lookup returns CDR1 SGHRS and CDR2 YFSETQ. For the CDR3, the DNA is TGCGCCAGCAGCTACGACGCCATTATAACGACCGGGGAGCTGTTTTTT. This gives the protein CASSYDAIITTGELFF.

This clonotype was observed at least ten times. The chain is built from TRBV5-1 and TRBJ1-3; no reliable D call. Trimming removed 5 bases from V and 4 bases from J, with 10 bases in between. Germline V gene sequence: CDR1 SGHRS, CDR2 YFSETQ. This CDR3 is 13 amino acids long. CDR3 in DNA: TGCGCCAGCAGTTTGCATCAAGGAAACACCATATATTTT. Protein product: CASSLHQGNTIYF. Based on the CDR3 plus reference TRBV5-1 and TRBJ1-3, the full variable domain is KAGVTQTPRYLIKTRGQQVTLSCSPISGHRSVSWYQQTPGQGLQFLFEYFSETQRNKGNFPGRFSGRQFSNSRSEMNVSTLELGDSALYLCASSLHQGNTIYFGEGSWLTVV.

This clonotype has more than one count but fewer than ten. CDR3 in DNA: TGTGCCAGCAGCCTCGGGGTATTAGGGACCCAGTACTTC. Translation: CASSLGVLGTQYF. The V and J genes are TRBV11-3 and TRBJ2-5, with a tentative D call TRBD2 (5 bases). Trimming shortened V by 5 bases and J by 7 bases, and 14 bases separated the two germline ends. This CDR3 spans 13 amino acids. From germline, CDR1 is SGHNT and CDR2 YENEEA. The full variable domain, with the rest looked up from reference TRBV11-3 and TRBJ2-5, is EAGVVQSPRYKIIEKKQPVAFWCNPISGHNTLYWYLQNLGQGPELLIRYENEEAVDDSQLPKDRFSAERLKGVDSTLKIQPAELGDSAVYLCASSLGVLGTQYFGPGTRLLVL.

This clonotype was found many times. The chain is built from TRBV5-1 and TRBJ1-1; D is uncertain. Trimming removed 5 bases from V and 2 bases from J, with 16 bases in between. Germline CDR1 reads SGHRS; CDR2 reads YFSETQ. The CDR3 consists of 15 residues. In nucleotides, the CDR3 is TGCGCCAGCAGTTTACTCCAAGGGTCAAACACTGAAGCTTTCTTT. Its translation is CASSLLQGSNTEAFF.

There are many counts of this clonotype. The rearrangement joins TRBV12-3 or TRBV12-4 to TRBJ2-1; 9 bases align to TRBD2. V lost 8 bases and J lost 13; bases outside the gene matches: 12. This CDR3 is 13 amino acids long. The chain's CDR3 is CASRGRAAYTQFF. In nucleotides, the CDR3 is TGTGCCAGCCGCGGGAGGGCCGCTTACACCCAGTTCTTC.

This clonotype came up many times. The chain couples TRBV7-6 to TRBJ2-1, with D possibly matching TRBD2 (6 bases). There are 16 residues in the CDR3. Germline V gives CDR1 SGHVS, CDR2 FNYEAQ. Trimming cost V 0 bases and J 0 bases, with 9 bases left between them. This CDR3 reads CASSLAGGASYNEQFF. For the CDR3, the DNA is TGTGCCAGCAGCTTAGCAGGCGGGGCCTCCTACAATGAGCAGTTCTTC.

The chain links TRBV12-3 or TRBV12-4 to TRBJ2-2; 12 bases are a match to TRBD2. The CDR3 runs 15 residues. The V and J ends lost 6 bases and 3 bases, in that order; junction bases with no gene match: 2. The CDR3 here is CASSLAGGYTGELFF. CDR3 nucleotide sequence: TGTGCCAGCAGCCTAGCGGGAGGGTACACCGGGGAGCTGTTTTTT.

This clonotype has at least ten counts. The J gene is TRBJ2-3, the V gene TRBV28, with 8 bases lining up with TRBD1. Germline V gives CDR1 MDHEN, CDR2 SYDVKM. J lost 7 bases, V lost 6 bases, and 6 bases had no gene match. The CDR3 consists of 13 residues. CDR3 protein: CASRRTGQNTQYF. The DNA for the CDR3 is TGTGCCAGCAGGCGGACAGGGCAAAATACGCAGTATTTT.

Many counts were recorded for this clonotype. J is TRBJ2-7 and V is TRBV12-3 or TRBV12-4, with TRBD1 matching 9 bases. Trimming took 7 bases from V and 7 from J; bases not matched to a gene: 14. This CDR3 is 15 amino acids long. Here the CDR3 DNA reads TGTGCCAGCACCGAGGACAGGGGACTGCTACGAGAGCAGTACTTC. Amino acids: CASTEDRGLLREQYF.

This clonotype was counted between two and nine times. The V and J genes are TRBV4-2 and TRBJ2-2, with 14 bases aligning to TRBD2. The V and J ends lost 1 base and 1 base, in that order; junction bases with no gene match: 8. Germline CDR1 LGHNA, CDR2 YNFKEQ. The CDR3 contains 20 residues. The CDR3 sequence: CASSQGGGTSGSVNTGELFF. The CDR3 region has the DNA TGTGCCAGCAGCCAAGGAGGCGGGACTAGCGGGAGTGTGAACACCGGGGAGCTGTTTTTT.

The table lists this clonotype with many counts. The V call is TRBV20-1, the J call TRBJ1-2; D not certain. Germline V gives CDR1 DFQATT, CDR2 SNEGSKA (reference sequence). V lost 3 bases, J lost 2 bases, and 4 bases lay in between. The CDR3 loop spans 11 amino acids. DNA for the CDR3: TGCAGTGCTAGTCCCAACTATGGCTACACCTTC. It is translated as CSASPNYGYTF.

The chain carries TRBV6-5 and TRBJ2-1; 8 nucleotides line up with TRBD2. Per germline, CDR1 MNHEY and CDR2 SVGAGI. The CDR3 has 14 amino acids. With V trimmed by 0 bases and J by 16 bases, 11 bases remained unmatched. CDR3 sequence: CASSYSTLAGSNFF. The CDR3 DNA reads TGTGCCAGCAGTTACTCGACCCTAGCGGGCTCCAATTTCTTC.

On this clonotype: A much larger clone differs from this one at a single base, so this may be a read error. The chain links TRBV12-3 or TRBV12-4 to TRBJ2-7; D is perhaps TRBD1 (6 bases). The length of the CDR3 is 14 residues. CDR3 DNA sequence: TGTGCCTGCAGTCGTGAGGACAGCCCTTACGAGCAGTACTTC. It translates to CACSREDSPYEQYF.

This clonotype was seen more than once but under ten times. The chain combines TRBV29-1 with TRBJ2-1; possible D gene TRBD2, 6 bases. Germline CDR1 is SQVTM and CDR2 is ANQGSEA. CDR3 size: 13 residues. Trimming shortened V by 7 bases and J by 4 bases, and 14 bases separated the two germline ends. Here the CDR3 DNA reads TGCAGCGCGAACCTAGCGATGTACAATGAGCAGTTCTTC. Amino acids: CSANLAMYNEQFF.

This clonotype was seen at least ten times. The chain joins TRBV9 to TRBJ2-7; a weak D match, TRBD1 (6 bases). The CDR3 totals 15 residues. V was clipped by 4 bases and J by 0 bases, with 14 bases between them. The germline V gene has CDR1 SGDLS and CDR2 YYNGEE. The CDR3 loop is CASSLRQESSYEQYF. CDR3 in DNA: TGTGCCAGCAGCCTCCGACAGGAGAGCTCCTACGAGCAGTACTTC.

This clonotype showed up many times. This chain links TRBV15 with TRBJ1-1, with 7 bases fitting TRBD1. CDR3 size: 12 residues. The J segment lost 1 base and the V segment lost 8 bases, leaving 1 base of the junction unmatched. Germline CDR1 LNHNV, CDR2 YYDKDF (reference sequence). As DNA, the CDR3 is TGTGCCACCCGACAGGGGAACACTGAAGCTTTCTTT. It codes for CATRQGNTEAFF.

This clonotype came up many times. The chain joins TRBV5-1 to TRBJ2-3; the D gene could be TRBD1 or TRBD2 (6 bases each). V was cut by 0 bases and J by 4 bases, with 9 bases left in between. The CDR3 contains 14 residues. Germline CDR1 reads SGHRS; CDR2 reads YFSETQ. The CDR3 protein is CASSLEGEADTQYF. CDR3 in DNA: TGCGCCAGCAGCTTGGAGGGGGAGGCAGATACGCAGTATTTT.

This clonotype occurred many times. The chain links TRBV7-6 to TRBJ2-5; 9 positions match TRBD1. The germline CDR1 and CDR2 sequences are SGHVS and FNYEAQ. Unmatched junction bases numbered 13, after V lost 4 bases and J lost 4 bases. This CDR3 comprises 17 residues. Here the CDR3 reads CASSSRQGQGLGETQYF. The CDR3 DNA follows: TGTGCCAGCAGCTCGCGTCAAGGACAGGGGCTGGGAGAGACCCAGTACTTC. Drawing the rest from reference TRBV7-6 and TRBJ2-5, the complete variable domain is GAGVSQSPRYKVTKRGQDVALRCDPISGHVSLYWYRQALGQGPEFLTYFNYEAQQDKSGLPNDRFSAERPEGSISTLTIQRTEQRDSAMYRCASSSRQGQGLGETQYFGPGTRLLVL.

In this sample, this clonotype turned up many times. V and J are TRBV28 and TRBJ1-1; D perhaps matches TRBD1 (5 bases). This CDR3 is 16 amino acids long. Germline-derived CDR1 and CDR2 are MDHEN and SYDVKM. V dropped 7 bases and J dropped 2 bases, with 20 bases sitting between them. The CDR3 loop reads CASTSTGGYFNTEAFF. Written as DNA, the CDR3 is TGTGCCAGCACGAGTACCGGGGGGTACTTTAACACTGAAGCTTTCTTT. Full variable domain (outside the CDR3, taken from reference TRBV28 and TRBJ1-1): DVKVTQSSRYLVKRTGEKVFLECVQDMDHENMFWYRQDPGLGLRLIYFSYDVKMKEKGDIPEGYSVSREKKERFSLILESASTNQTSMYLCASTSTGGYFNTEAFFGQGTRLTVV.

In its sample, this clonotype was seen a few times. The chain uses TRBV12-3 or TRBV12-4 and TRBJ2-5; TRBD2 is a possible D gene (6 bases). This CDR3 spans 15 amino acids. V was clipped by 2 bases and J by 2 bases, with 12 bases between them. The CDR3 nucleotides are TGTGCCAGCAGTTTACCTGGGGGGAGGCAAGAGACCCAGTACTTC. Amino acid sequence: CASSLPGGRQETQYF.

This clonotype showed up many times. This rearrangement joins TRBV10-3 to TRBJ1-1; D call uncertain. This CDR3 comprises 11 residues. The V gene lost 3 bases and the J gene lost 5 bases, with 4 bases spanning the gap. The germline V gene has CDR1 ENHRY and CDR2 SYGVKD. The CDR3: CAISEGTEAFF. CDR3 nucleotides: TGTGCCATCAGTGAAGGGACTGAAGCTTTCTTT.

Points on this clonotype: This clone may be a read error of a much larger clone one base away. This chain joins TRBV20-1 and TRBJ2-5; D is uncertain. The V end lost 6 bases, the J end lost 1 base, and 9 bases lay between the germline ends. The CDR3 runs 12 residues. Germline values: CDR1 DFQATT, CDR2 SNEGSKA (reference sequence). CDR3 loop: CSALPAQETQYF. DNA for the CDR3: TGCAGTGCGCTGCCAGCCCAAGAGACCCAGTACTTC.